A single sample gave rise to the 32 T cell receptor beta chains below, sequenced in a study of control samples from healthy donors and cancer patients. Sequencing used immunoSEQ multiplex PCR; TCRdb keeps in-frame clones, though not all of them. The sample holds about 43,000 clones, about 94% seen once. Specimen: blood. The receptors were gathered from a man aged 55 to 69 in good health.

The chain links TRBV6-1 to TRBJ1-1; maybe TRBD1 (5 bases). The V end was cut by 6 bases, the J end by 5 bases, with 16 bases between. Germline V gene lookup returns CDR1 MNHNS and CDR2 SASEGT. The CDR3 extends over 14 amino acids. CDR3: CASSPPGGWTEAFF. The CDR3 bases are TGTGCCAGCAGCCCCCCCGGGGGGTGGACTGAAGCTTTCTTT.

In nucleotides, the CDR3 is TGCGCCAGCAGCCAAGTAGGGCAGGGATATCAGCCCCAGCATTTT. Its translation is CASSQVGQGYQPQHF. This chain links TRBV4-1 with TRBJ1-5, with D perhaps TRBD1 (5 bases). Germline CDR1 is MGHRA and CDR2 is YSYEKL. The CDR3 covers 15 residues. Trimming removed 1 base from V and 5 bases from J, with 12 bases in between.

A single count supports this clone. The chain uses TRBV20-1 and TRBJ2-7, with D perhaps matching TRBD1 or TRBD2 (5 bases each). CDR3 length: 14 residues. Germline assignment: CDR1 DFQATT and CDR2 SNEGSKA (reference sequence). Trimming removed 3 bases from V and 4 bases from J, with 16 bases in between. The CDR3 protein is CSASSEGVSYEQYF. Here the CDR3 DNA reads TGCAGTGCTAGTAGCGAAGGGGTTTCGTACGAGCAGTACTTC.

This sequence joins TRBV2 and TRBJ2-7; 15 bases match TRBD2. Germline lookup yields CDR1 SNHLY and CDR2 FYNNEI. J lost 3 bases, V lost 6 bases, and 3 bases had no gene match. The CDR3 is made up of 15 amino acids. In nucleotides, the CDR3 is TGTGCCAGCAGCGGACTAGCGGGGGGGTACTACGAGCAGTACTTC. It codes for CASSGLAGGYYEQYF.

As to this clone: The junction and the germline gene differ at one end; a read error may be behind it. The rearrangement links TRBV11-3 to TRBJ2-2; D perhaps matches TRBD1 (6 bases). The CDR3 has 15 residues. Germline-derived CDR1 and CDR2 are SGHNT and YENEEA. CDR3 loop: CASSSPIGGGGQLFF. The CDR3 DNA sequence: TGTGCCAGCAGCTCTCCTATCGGTGGGGGCGGGCAGCTGTTTTTT. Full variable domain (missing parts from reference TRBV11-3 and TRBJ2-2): EAGVVQSPRYKIIEKKQPVAFWCNPISGHNTLYWYLQNLGQGPELLIRYENEEAVDDSQLPKDRFSAERLKGVDSTLKIQPAELGDSAVYLCASSSPIGGGGQLFFGEGSRLTVL.

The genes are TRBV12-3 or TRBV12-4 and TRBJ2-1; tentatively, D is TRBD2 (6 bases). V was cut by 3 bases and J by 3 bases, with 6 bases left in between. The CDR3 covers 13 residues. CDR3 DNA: TGTGCCAGCAGTTTGGGACTCTACAATGAGCAGTTCTTC. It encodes CASSLGLYNEQFF.

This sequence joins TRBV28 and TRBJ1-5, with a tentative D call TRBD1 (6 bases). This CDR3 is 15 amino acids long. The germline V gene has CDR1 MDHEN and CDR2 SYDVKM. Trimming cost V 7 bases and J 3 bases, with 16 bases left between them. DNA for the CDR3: TGTGCCAGCATGTCCCCCGGACAGTTCAATCAGCCCCAGCATTTT. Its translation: CASMSPGQFNQPQHF.

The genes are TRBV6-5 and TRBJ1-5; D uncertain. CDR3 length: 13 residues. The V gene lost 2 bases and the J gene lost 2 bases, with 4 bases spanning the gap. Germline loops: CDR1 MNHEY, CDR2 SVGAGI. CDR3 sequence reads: CASSYQGNQPQHF. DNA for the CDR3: TGTGCCAGCAGTTACCAGGGCAATCAGCCCCAGCATTTT.

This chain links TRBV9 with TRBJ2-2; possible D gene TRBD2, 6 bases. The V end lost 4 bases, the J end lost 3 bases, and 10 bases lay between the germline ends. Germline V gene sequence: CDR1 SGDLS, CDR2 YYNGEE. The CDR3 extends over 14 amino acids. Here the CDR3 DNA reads TGTGCCAGCAGCCGGTCGGGGGACACCGGGGAGCTGTTTTTT. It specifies CASSRSGDTGELFF.

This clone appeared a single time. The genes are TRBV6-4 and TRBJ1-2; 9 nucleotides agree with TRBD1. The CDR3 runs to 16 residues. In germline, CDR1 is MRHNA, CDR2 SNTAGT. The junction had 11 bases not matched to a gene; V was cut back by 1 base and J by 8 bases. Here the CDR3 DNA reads TGTGCCAGCAGTGACTTCCCGGGACAGGGAGCGGAAGGCTACACCTTC. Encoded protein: CASSDFPGQGAEGYTF.

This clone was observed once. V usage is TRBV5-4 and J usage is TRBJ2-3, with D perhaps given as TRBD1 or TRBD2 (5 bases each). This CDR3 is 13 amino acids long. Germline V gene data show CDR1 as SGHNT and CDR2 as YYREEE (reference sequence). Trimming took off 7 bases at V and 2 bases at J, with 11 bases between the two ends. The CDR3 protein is CASARDHTDTQYF. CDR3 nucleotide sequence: TGTGCCAGCGCCCGGGACCACACAGATACGCAGTATTTT.

The CDR3 DNA reads TGCGCCAGCAGCCCGGGGCCGTTCTACGAGCAGTACTTC. Translating it yields CASSPGPFYEQYF. J is TRBJ2-7 and V is TRBV5-1; D possibly uses TRBD1 or TRBD2 (5 bases each). This CDR3 is built from 13 residues. Germline assignment: CDR1 SGHRS and CDR2 YFSETQ. Deletions cut 4 bases from V and 3 bases from J, with 11 bases between.

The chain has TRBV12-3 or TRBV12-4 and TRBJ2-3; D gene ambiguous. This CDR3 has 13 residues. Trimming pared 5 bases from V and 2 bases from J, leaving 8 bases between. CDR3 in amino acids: CASSLPSTDTQYF. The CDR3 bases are TGTGCCAGCAGTCTCCCTTCCACAGATACGCAGTATTTT.

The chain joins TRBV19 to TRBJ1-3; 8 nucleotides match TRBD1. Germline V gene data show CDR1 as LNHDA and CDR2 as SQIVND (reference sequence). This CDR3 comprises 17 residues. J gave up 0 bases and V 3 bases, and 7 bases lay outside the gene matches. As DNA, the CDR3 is TGTGCCAGTAGTATTTCATGGGACAGGATCTCTGGAAACACCATATATTTT. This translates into CASSISWDRISGNTIYF.

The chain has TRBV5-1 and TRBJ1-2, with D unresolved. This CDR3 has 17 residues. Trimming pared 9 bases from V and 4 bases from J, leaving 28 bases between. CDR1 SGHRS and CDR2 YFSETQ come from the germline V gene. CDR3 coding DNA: TGCGCCATCAATAAACCCCCGGTATCGCTTGTCGGCTATGGCTACACCTTC. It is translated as CAINKPPVSLVGYGYTF.

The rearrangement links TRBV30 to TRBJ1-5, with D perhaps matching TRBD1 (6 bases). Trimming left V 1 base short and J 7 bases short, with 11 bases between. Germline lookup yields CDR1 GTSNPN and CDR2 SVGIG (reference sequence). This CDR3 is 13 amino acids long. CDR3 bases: TGTGCCTGGAGTGAGCTTCAGGGGCAGCCCCAGCATTTT. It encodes CAWSELQGQPQHF.

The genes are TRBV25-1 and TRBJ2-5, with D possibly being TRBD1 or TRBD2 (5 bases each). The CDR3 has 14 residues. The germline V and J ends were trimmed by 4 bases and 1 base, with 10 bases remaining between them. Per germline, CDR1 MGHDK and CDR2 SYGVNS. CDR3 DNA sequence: TGTGCCAGCAGTGGCCGAGGGGTCCAAGAGACCCAGTACTTC. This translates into CASSGRGVQETQYF.

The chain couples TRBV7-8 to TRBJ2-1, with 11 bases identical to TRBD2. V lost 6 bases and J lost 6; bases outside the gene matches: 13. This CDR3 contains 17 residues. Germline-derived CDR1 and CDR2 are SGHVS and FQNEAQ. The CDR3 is CASRSIVAGGFRNEQFF. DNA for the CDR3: TGTGCCAGCAGGTCGATAGTAGCGGGAGGGTTTCGCAATGAGCAGTTCTTC.

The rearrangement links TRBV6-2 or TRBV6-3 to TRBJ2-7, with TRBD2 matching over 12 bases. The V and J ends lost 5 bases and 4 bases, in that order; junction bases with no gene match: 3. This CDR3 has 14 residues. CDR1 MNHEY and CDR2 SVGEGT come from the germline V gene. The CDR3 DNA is TGTGCCAGCAGTGGGGGACTAGCGGGTTACGAGCAGTACTTC. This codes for CASSGGLAGYEQYF.

In nucleotides, the CDR3 is TGTGCCAGCAGCTTAGCGCGGGCAAGCCCCGGGGAGACCCAGTACTTC. This encodes CASSLARASPGETQYF. The chain employs TRBV7-9 and TRBJ2-5, with D possibly matching TRBD2 (5 bases). The CDR3 consists of 16 residues. Germline V gene sequence: CDR1 SEHNR, CDR2 FQNEAQ (reference sequence). V lost 0 bases and J lost 5, with 16 bases in between.

CDR3 in DNA: TGTGCCAGCAGCGCCCATCCGGATATAGGAAATCAGCCCCAGCATTTT. Its translation is CASSAHPDIGNQPQHF. This chain joins TRBV9 and TRBJ1-5; no reliable D call. The V end was cut by 3 bases, the J end by 4 bases, with 17 bases between. This CDR3 contains 16 residues. Germline V CDR1 and CDR2: SGDLS, YYNGEE. Using reference TRBV9 and TRBJ1-5 for the parts outside the CDR3, the full variable domain is DSGVTQTPKHLITATGQRVTLRCSPRSGDLSVYWYQQSLDQGLQFLIQYYNGEERAKGNILERFSAQQFPDLHSELNLSSLELGDSALYFCASSAHPDIGNQPQHFGDGTRLSIL.

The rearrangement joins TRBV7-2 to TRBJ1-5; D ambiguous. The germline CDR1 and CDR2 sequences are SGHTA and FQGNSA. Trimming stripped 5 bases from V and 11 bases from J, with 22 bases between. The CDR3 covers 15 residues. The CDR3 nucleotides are TGTGCCAGCAGCCCGGGAACGGGTGCTCTACAAGCCCAGCATTTT. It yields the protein CASSPGTGALQAQHF.

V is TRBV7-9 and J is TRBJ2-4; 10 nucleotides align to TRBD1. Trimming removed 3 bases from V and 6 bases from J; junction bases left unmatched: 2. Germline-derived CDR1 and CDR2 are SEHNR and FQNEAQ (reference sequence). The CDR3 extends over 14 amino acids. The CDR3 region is CASSLDRGGNIQYF. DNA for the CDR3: TGTGCCAGCAGCTTGGACAGGGGGGGAAACATTCAGTACTTC.

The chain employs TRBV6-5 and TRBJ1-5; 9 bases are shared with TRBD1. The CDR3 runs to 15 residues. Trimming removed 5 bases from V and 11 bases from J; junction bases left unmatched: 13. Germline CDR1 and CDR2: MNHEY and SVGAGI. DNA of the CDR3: TGTGCCAGCAGTACCGGACAGGGGCCACCGATAGCCCAGCATTTT. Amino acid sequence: CASSTGQGPPIAQHF.

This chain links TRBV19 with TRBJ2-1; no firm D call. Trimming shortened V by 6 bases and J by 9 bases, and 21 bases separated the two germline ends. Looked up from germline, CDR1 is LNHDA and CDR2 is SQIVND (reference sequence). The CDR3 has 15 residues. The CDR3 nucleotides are TGTGCCAGTAGCCCCGGTAGGTTAGGCGGTATTGAGCAGTTCTTC. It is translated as CASSPGRLGGIEQFF.

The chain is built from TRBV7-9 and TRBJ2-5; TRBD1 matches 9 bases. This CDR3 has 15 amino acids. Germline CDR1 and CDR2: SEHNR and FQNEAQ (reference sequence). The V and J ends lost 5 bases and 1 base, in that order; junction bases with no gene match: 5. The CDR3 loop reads CASSPTGGGQETQYF. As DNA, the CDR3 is TGTGCCAGCAGCCCGACAGGGGGAGGCCAAGAGACCCAGTACTTC. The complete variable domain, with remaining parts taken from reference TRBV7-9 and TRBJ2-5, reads DTGVSQNPRHKITKRGQNVTFRCDPISEHNRLYWYRQTLGQGPEFLTYFQNEAQLEKSRLLSDRFSAERPKGSFSTLEIQRTEQGDSAMYLCASSPTGGGQETQYFGPGTRLLVL.

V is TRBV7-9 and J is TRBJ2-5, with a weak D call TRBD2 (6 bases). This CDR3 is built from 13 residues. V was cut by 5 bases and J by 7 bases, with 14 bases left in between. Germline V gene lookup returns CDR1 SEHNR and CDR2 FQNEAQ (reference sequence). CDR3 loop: CASSPREYGTQYF. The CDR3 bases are TGTGCCAGCAGCCCTCGGGAGTACGGGACCCAGTACTTC. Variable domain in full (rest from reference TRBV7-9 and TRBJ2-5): DTGVSQNPRHKITKRGQNVTFRCDPISEHNRLYWYRQTLGQGPEFLTYFQNEAQLEKSRLLSDRFSAERPKGSFSTLEIQRTEQGDSAMYLCASSPREYGTQYFGPGTRLLVL.

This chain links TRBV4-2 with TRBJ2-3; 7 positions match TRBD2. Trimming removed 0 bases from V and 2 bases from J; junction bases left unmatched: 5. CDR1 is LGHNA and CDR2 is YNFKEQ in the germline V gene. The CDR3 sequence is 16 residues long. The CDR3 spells CASSQEPSGLTDTQYF. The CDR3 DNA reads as TGTGCCAGCAGCCAAGAGCCTAGCGGCCTCACAGATACGCAGTATTTT.

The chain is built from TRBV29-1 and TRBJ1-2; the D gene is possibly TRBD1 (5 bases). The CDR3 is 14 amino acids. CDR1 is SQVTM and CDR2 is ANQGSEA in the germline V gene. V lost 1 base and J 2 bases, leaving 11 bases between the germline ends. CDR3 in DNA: TGCAGCGTTGAAGGTAGGGGAGGCAACTATGGCTACACCTTC. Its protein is CSVEGRGGNYGYTF. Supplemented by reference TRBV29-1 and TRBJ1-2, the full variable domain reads SAVISQKPSRDICQRGTSLTIQCQVDSQVTMMFWYRQQPGQSLTLIATANQGSEATYESGFVIDKFPISRPNLTFSTLTVSNMSPEDSSIYLCSVEGRGGNYGYTFGSGTRLTVV.

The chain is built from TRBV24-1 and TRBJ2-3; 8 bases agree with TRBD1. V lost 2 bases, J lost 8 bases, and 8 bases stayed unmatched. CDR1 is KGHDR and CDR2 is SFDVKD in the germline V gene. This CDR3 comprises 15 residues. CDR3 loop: CATSDSYRGVGTQYF. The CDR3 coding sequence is TGTGCCACCAGTGATTCCTACAGGGGGGTCGGTACGCAGTATTTT.

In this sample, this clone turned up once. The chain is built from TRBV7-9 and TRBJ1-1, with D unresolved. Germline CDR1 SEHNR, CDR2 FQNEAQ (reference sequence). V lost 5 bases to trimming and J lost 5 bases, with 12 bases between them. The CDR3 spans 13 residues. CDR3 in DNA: TGTGCCAGCAGCCGATTATGGGGTACTGAAGCTTTCTTT. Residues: CASSRLWGTEAFF.

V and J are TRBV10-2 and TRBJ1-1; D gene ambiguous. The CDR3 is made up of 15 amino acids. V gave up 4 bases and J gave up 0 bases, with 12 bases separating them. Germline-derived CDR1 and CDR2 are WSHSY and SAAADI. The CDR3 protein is CASSGPKTMNTEAFF. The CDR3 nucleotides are TGCGCCAGCAGTGGGCCCAAGACAATGAACACTGAAGCTTTCTTT.